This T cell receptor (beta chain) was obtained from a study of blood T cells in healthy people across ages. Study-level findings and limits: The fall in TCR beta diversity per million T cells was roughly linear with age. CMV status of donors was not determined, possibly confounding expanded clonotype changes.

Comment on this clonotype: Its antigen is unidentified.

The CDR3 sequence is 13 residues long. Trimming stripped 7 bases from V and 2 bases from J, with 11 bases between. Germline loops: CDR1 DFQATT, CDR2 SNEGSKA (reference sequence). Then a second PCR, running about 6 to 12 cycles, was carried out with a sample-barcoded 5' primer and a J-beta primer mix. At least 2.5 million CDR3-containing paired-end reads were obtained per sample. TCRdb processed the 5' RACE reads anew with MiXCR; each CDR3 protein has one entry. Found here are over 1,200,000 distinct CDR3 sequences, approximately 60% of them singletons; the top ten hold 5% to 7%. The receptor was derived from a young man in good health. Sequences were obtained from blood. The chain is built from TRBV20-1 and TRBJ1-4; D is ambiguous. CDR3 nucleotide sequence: TGCAGTGTCCTACATGCGACTAATGAAAAACTGTTTTTT. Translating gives CSVLHATNEKLFF.